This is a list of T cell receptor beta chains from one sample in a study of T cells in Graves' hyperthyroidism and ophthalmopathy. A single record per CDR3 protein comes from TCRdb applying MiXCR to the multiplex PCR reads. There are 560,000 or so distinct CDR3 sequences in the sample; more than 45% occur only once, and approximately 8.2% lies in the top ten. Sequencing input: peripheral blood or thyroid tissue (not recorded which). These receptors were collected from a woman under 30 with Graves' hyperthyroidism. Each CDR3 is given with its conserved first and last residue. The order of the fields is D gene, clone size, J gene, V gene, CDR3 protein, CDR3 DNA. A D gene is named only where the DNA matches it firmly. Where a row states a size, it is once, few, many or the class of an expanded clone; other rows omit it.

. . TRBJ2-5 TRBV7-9 CASRQQGRETQYF TGTGCCAGCAGGCAACAGGGAAGGGAGACCCAGTACTTC
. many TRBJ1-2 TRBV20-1 CSARDPSLGYTF TGCAGTGCTAGAGACCCCAGTCTTGGCTACACCTTC
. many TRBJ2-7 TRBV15 CATSSPLEGAGYEQYF TGTGCCACCAGCTCCCCTCTGGAGGGAGCCGGCTACGAGCAGTACTTC
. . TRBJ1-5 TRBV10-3 CAISDKVVSDPSNQPQHF TGTGCCATCAGTGATAAGGTGGTGTCAGATCCTAGCAATCAGCCCCAGCATTTT
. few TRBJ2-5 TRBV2 CASSDMGGETQYF TGTGCCAGCAGTGATATGGGGGGCGAGACCCAGTACTTC
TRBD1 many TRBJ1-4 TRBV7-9 CASSLATGEKLFF TGTGCCAGCAGCTTAGCGACAGGGGAAAAACTGTTTTTT
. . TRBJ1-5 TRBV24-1 CATSDITGPQHF TGTGCCACCAGTGATATAACGGGGCCCCAGCATTTT
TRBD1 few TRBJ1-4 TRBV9 CASSPRGQGGLFF TGTGCCAGCAGCCCAAGGGGGCAGGGTGGCCTGTTTTTT
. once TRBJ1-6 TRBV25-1 CASSGQWGTSPLHF TGTGCCAGCAGTGGACAGTGGGGGACTTCACCCCTCCACTTT
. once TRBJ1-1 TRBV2 CASSTDHEAFF TGTGCCAGCAGTACAGACCATGAAGCTTTCTTT
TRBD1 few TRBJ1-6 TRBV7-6 CASSSQAGTGTYNSPLHF TGTGCCAGCAGCTCGCAGGCCGGGACAGGGACATATAATTCACCCCTCCACTTT
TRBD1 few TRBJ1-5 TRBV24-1 CASRPGTENQPQHF TGTGCCAGCAGACCCGGGACAGAAAATCAGCCCCAGCATTTT
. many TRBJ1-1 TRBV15 CATSREQSLNTEAFF TGTGCCACCAGCAGAGAGCAAAGTCTGAACACTGAAGCTTTCTTT
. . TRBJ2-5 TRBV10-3 CATQAGVETQYF TGTGCCACACAGGCAGGGGTGGAGACCCAGTACTTC
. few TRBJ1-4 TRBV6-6 CASSREGLFF TGTGCCAGCAGTCGCGAGGGGCTGTTTTTT
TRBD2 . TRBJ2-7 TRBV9 CASSVGTSGNPYEQYF TGTGCCAGCAGCGTGGGGACTAGCGGTAACCCTTACGAGCAGTACTTC